Shown below are 20 T cell receptor beta chains from a single sample sequenced in a study of shared clonotypes between healthy human individuals. Measured with immunoSEQ multiplex PCR; TCRdb has only the in-frame clones, and not every one. The table includes fewer than 650,000 clones, over 65% detected once. Sequenced: PBMCs. The receptors originated from a woman aged 35 to 49 in good health. Some clones in this sample may be carry-over from other donors' samples.

This chain joins TRBV30 and TRBJ1-5; D call uncertain. With 5 bases removed from V and 6 bases from J, the gap between germline ends came to 17 bases. The CDR3 is made up of 14 amino acids. The germline gives CDR1 GTSNPN, CDR2 SVGIG (reference sequence). CDR3 sequence reads: CAWDKGLPSQPQHF. CDR3 sequence (DNA): TGTGCCTGGGATAAAGGGCTTCCTAGTCAGCCCCAGCATTTT. The entire variable domain, with the rest obtained from reference TRBV30 and TRBJ1-5, is as follows: SQTIHQWPATLVQPVGSPLSLECTVEGTSNPNLYWYRQAAGRGLQLLFYSVGIGQISSEVPQNLSASRPQDRQFILSSKKLLLSDSGFYLCAWDKGLPSQPQHFGDGTRLSIL.

The rearrangement uses TRBV7-2 and TRBJ2-7; 7 positions agree with TRBD2. The end of the DNA aligns better with TRBJ2-1, so the J call may be wrong. The germline V gene has CDR1 SGHTA and CDR2 FQGNSA. The CDR3 consists of 15 residues. The CDR3 protein is CASRLAGTTYNEQFF. The CDR3, as DNA: TGTGCCAGCAGACTCGCCGGGACTACTTACAATGAGCAGTTCTTC.

J is TRBJ2-3 and V is TRBV9; D unclear. V dropped 4 bases and J dropped 6 bases, with 9 bases sitting between them. Germline CDR1 and CDR2: SGDLS and YYNGEE. The CDR3 is 12 amino acids. The CDR3 protein is CASSSAKDTQYF. In DNA form, the CDR3 reads TGTGCCAGCAGCTCGGCTAAGGATACGCAGTATTTT.

This rearrangement joins TRBV27 to TRBJ2-2; maybe TRBD2 (5 bases). CDR1 and CDR2 from the germline V gene are MNHEY and SMNVEV (reference sequence). There are 16 residues in the CDR3. V lost 2 bases to trimming and J lost 5 bases, with 15 bases between them. The CDR3 sequence is CASSLGRDSRTGELFF. Written as DNA, the CDR3 is TGTGCCAGCAGTTTAGGGAGAGATAGCCGTACCGGGGAGCTGTTTTTT.

This chain links TRBV7-8 with TRBJ2-7; no clear D. Germline values: CDR1 SGHVS, CDR2 FQNEAQ. Trimming took off 1 base at V and 1 base at J, with 11 bases between the two ends. The CDR3 length is 15 residues. The DNA for the CDR3 is TGTGCCAGCAGCTTAGGGGCCGATCGATCCTACGAGCAGTACTTC. Translating gives CASSLGADRSYEQYF.

About this clone: A far larger clone lies a single base away; this is likely a read error. This same CDR3 is encoded by further DNA sequences in the sample. The rearrangement uses TRBV27 and TRBJ1-2; 7 positions agree with TRBD1. The CDR3 contains 15 residues. After removal of 5 bases from V and 8 bases from J, the junction contained 14 bases not matched to a gene. Germline V gene lookup returns CDR1 MNHEY and CDR2 SMNVEV (reference sequence). The CDR3 loop is CASSALRQGSGGYTF. The CDR3 DNA reads as TGTGCCAGCAGTGCCCTCCGACAGGGATCGGGAGGCTACACCTTC.

The chain recombines TRBV7-9 with TRBJ2-5; the match to TRBD2 covers 11 bases. Germline V CDR1 and CDR2: SEHNR, FQNEAQ (reference sequence). The junction had 7 bases not matched to a gene; V was cut back by 5 bases and J by 2 bases. The CDR3 sequence is 16 residues long. CDR3 loop: CASSPTSGRNQETQYF. The CDR3 DNA reads as TGTGCCAGCAGCCCCACTAGCGGGAGAAATCAAGAGACCCAGTACTTC.

On this clone itself: The identical CDR3 is also encoded by other nucleotide sequences in the sample. The rearrangement links TRBV27 to TRBJ2-1; D unclear. Per germline, CDR1 MNHEY and CDR2 SMNVEV (reference sequence). The CDR3 is 11 residues long. Trimming took 5 bases from V and 4 from J, leaving 3 bases between them. In DNA, the CDR3 is TGTGCCAGCAGTCTATACAATGAGCAGTTCTTC. Amino acids: CASSLYNEQFF.

This chain connects TRBV20-1 to TRBJ1-1; D is uncertain. Germline-derived CDR1 and CDR2 are DFQATT and SNEGSKA (reference sequence). V was pared by 4 bases and J by 1 base, with 4 bases between. CDR3 length equals 11 residues. This CDR3 reads CSANGNTEAFF. DNA for the CDR3: TGCAGTGCTAACGGGAACACTGAAGCTTTCTTT.

V and J are TRBV6-1 and TRBJ2-7; the D is unclear. The CDR3 length is 13 residues. The germline V gene has CDR1 MNHNS and CDR2 SASEGT. V shed 6 bases and J shed 5 bases, with 14 bases lying between them. As DNA, the CDR3 is TGTGCCAGCAGGTGGCGGCCCTTTGACGAGCAGTACTTC. Its translation: CASRWRPFDEQYF.

The rearrangement links TRBV4-2 to TRBJ1-2; unclear D gene. There are 15 residues in the CDR3. From germline, CDR1 is LGHNA and CDR2 YNFKEQ. V was clipped by 0 bases and J by 8 bases, with 16 bases between them. DNA of the CDR3: TGTGCCAGCAGCCAAGATTCGGGGAGGGAGGGCGGCTACACCTTC. This sequence encodes CASSQDSGREGGYTF.

The chain links TRBV18 to TRBJ1-1, with 8 bases aligning to TRBD1. The CDR3 is 15 amino acids. With V trimmed by 3 bases and J by 7 bases, 10 bases remained unmatched. Germline CDR1 reads KGHSH; CDR2 reads LQKENI. The CDR3 region is CASSPQWDRTGEAFF. The CDR3, as DNA: TGTGCCAGCTCACCTCAATGGGACAGGACCGGTGAAGCTTTCTTT.

This clone was detected only once. The V and J genes are TRBV10-3 and TRBJ2-3, with unresolved D. The ends were cut back, 2 bases at V and 1 base at J, with 4 bases in the middle. Per the germline V gene, CDR1 is ENHRY and CDR2 is SYGVKD. The CDR3 sequence is 13 residues long. This CDR3 is CAISEGGTDTQYF. In nucleotides, the CDR3 is TGTGCCATCAGTGAGGGCGGCACAGATACGCAGTATTTT.

This clone occurred a few times. The chain employs TRBV28 and TRBJ2-1, with 13 positions matching TRBD2. The V and J ends lost 6 bases and 5 bases, in that order; junction bases with no gene match: 13. This CDR3 contains 18 residues. Germline-derived CDR1 and CDR2 are MDHEN and SYDVKM. CDR3: CASSPPRELAGGHNEQFF. CDR3 in DNA: TGTGCCAGCAGCCCGCCCCGGGAACTAGCGGGAGGGCACAATGAGCAGTTCTTC.

This chain joins TRBV7-9 and TRBJ1-1; D call uncertain. Germline lookup yields CDR1 SEHNR and CDR2 FQNEAQ (reference sequence). CDR3 size: 14 residues. The ends were cut back, 5 bases at V and 3 bases at J, with 13 bases in the middle. The CDR3: CASSRRESDTEAFF. DNA of the CDR3: TGTGCCAGCAGCCGTAGGGAGTCGGACACTGAAGCTTTCTTT.

The rearrangement joins TRBV5-4 to TRBJ2-7; the D gene is possibly TRBD2 (5 bases). Germline V gene sequence: CDR1 SGHNT, CDR2 YYREEE (reference sequence). V shed 0 bases and J shed 6 bases, with 13 bases lying between them. The CDR3 covers 14 residues. CDR3 region: CASSLETAAGEQYF. Here the CDR3 DNA reads TGTGCCAGCAGCTTGGAAACAGCGGCTGGCGAGCAGTACTTC.

This chain links TRBV11-2 with TRBJ2-1; TRBD2 agrees at 11 bases. The V gene end was trimmed by 3 bases and the J gene end by 15 bases; junction bases not matched to a gene: 4. CDR1 and CDR2 from the germline V gene are SGHAT and FQNNGV. The CDR3 length is 12 residues. The DNA for the CDR3 is TGTGCCAGCAGCTTTAGCGGGAGGGCCACGTTCTTC. This encodes CASSFSGRATFF.

This chain links TRBV19 with TRBJ2-7; D is perhaps TRBD2 (6 bases). CDR1 LNHDA and CDR2 SQIVND come from the germline V gene (reference sequence). This CDR3 comprises 11 residues. With 10 bases removed from V and 4 bases from J, the gap between germline ends came to 11 bases. The CDR3 region has the DNA TGTGCCACCTCTCGGGGGTACGAGCAGTACTTC. The encoded protein is CATSRGYEQYF.

With respect to this clone: A far larger clone is off by one base, so a read error is likely. The chain uses TRBV30 and TRBJ2-5; D may be TRBD1 (6 bases). From germline, CDR1 is GTSNPN and CDR2 SVGIG (reference sequence). CDR3 length: 14 amino acids. CDR3 protein: CAWSRQVRQEAQYF. As DNA, the CDR3 is TGTGCCTGGAGCCGACAGGTTCGACAAGAGGCCCAGTACTTC.

The table lists this clone with a few counts. This chain connects TRBV2 to TRBJ2-4; 12 nucleotides line up with TRBD2. Germline V gene sequence: CDR1 SNHLY, CDR2 FYNNEI. The CDR3 has 14 residues. V lost 7 bases and J lost 9; bases outside the gene matches: 7. CDR3 DNA sequence: TGTGCCAGCAAGCCAGGACTAGCGGGAACCATTCAGTACTTC. It is translated as CASKPGLAGTIQYF.